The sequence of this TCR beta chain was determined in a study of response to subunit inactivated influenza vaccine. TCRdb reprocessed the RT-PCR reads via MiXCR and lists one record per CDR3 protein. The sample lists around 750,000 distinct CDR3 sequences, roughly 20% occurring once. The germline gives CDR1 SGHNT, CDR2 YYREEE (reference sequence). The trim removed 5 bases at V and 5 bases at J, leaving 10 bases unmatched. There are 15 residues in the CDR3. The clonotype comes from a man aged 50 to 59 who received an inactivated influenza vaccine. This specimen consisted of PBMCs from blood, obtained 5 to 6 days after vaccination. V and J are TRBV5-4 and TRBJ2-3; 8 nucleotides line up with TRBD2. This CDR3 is CASRGTGGGRDTQYF. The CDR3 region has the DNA TGTGCCAGCAGGGGGACTGGCGGGGGGAGAGATACGCAGTATTTT.